Reported below is one T cell receptor (beta chain). Its specificity is not known. The data stem from a study of shared clonotypes between healthy human individuals. Study-wide background: CD4 naive cells filled three plates per donor, CD4 memory three, CD8 naive two and CD8 memory one. Study conclusions and caveats: Rarefaction analysis demonstrated incomplete sorted-subset sequencing notwithstanding large depth. Estimated clonotype richness was generally higher in naive than memory subsets.

Evenly divided among several immunoSEQ plates was the genomic DNA of each subset. Profiling relied on immunoSEQ multiplex PCR, and the TCRdb table lists in-frame clones only, not all of them. The data contain approximately 980,000 clones, approximately 76% of them singletons. The germline V and J ends were trimmed by 6 bases and 2 bases, with 15 bases remaining between them. The CDR3 covers 15 residues. Germline V gives CDR1 MNHEY, CDR2 SVGAGI. V is TRBV6-5 and J is TRBJ2-3; TRBD1 is a possible D gene (5 bases). Sequenced material: memory CD4+ T cells sorted from blood. Subset of the sample: CD45RA-negative fraction. This TCR derives from a man between 18 and 29 years old in good health. The CDR3 protein is CASRQAGQDTDTQYF. CDR3 bases: TGTGCCAGCAGACAGGCAGGGCAGGACACAGATACGCAGTATTTT.